This TCR beta chain originates from a study of cytomegalovirus exposure and HLA in healthy donors (dated by TCRdb to 2016 to 2017). Background on the whole study: In an earlier analysis of some 550 of the donors, approximately 260 Gb of sequence data and 100 million or so unique TCR beta sequences from 180 million or so T cells were reported. Around 300 gigabases of sequencing data and tens of millions of unique TCR sequences were included in an early release covering about 700 HLA-typed donors. Of the approximately 400 genotyped donors, over 70% fell in the genetic ancestry cluster associated with self-reported Caucasian donors. The study was designed to test whether signatures of past pathogen exposure could be identified by cataloging public T cell receptors. Using immunosequencing, the study profiled T cell repertoires from 500 to 800 subjects and related those repertoires to cytomegalovirus serostatus. A separate validation cohort of over 95 different subjects was used in addition to the 666-subject first cohort. To predict cytomegalovirus infection status, the study brought together high-throughput TCR immunosequencing, statistical association of individual TCRs with disease status, and machine learning. A later analysis re-examined previously published TCR beta repertoires from 610 or so donors and added high-resolution HLA genotyping to investigate patterns of TCR occurrence. Rather than drawing on any new phenotypic data, the later analysis identified candidate immune exposures from TCR beta sequences and the way those sequences occurred across donors. To decide whether each TCR beta V gene segment behaved as functional or pseudogenic, an earlier analysis of some 540 of the donors relied on high-throughput TCR beta sequencing. Donor age, sex, ethnicity and CMV serostatus were compiled together with the repertoire data. Genome-wide SNP genotypes for about three fifths of the roughly 670 donors were used in a later genetic analysis, which treated that subset as a discovery cohort. All discovery cohort repertoires had been generated on a single sequencing platform. HLA typing included class I and class II loci at four-digit resolution. Typing coverage differed by locus: A, B, C, DRB1 and DQB1 were typed in roughly 620-630 donors, DQA1 in 522, DPA1 in 600 to 610, and DPB1 in around 490. Five DR-DQ haplotypes were handled as single units for association and clustering because linkage in the cohort was strong. Among about 400 genotyped donors of the cohort, an average of around 240,000 unique TCR beta nucleotide sequences was sequenced per donor, of which approximately 18% were non-productive. The investigation overall reported the following: Because counts were too low, around 18 rarely observed V segments, including chromosome 9 orphons, were left out of the earlier analysis of several hundred of the donors. A further reported finding was that TCR beta sequences accurately predicted the HLA-A and HLA-B alleles for most subjects in the first cohort. A later analysis found that TCR association rates varied across HLA loci, with DRB1 alleles showing the most associated TCRs and HLA-C alleles the fewest. Because some donors lacked HLA typing at each locus, the association tests relied only on the typed subset. In a later analysis, HLA-associated TCR beta chains were found to be more clonally expanded and to have lower generation probabilities than equally common non-associated chains. A cluster of highly shared sequence variants was judged likely to be a technical artifact of the sequencing pipeline. A later analysis reported that several top co-occurrence clusters appeared linked to parvovirus B19, influenza, CMV and Epstein-Barr virus. Most TCR sequences were seen in very few donors, while some public TCRs were found in many individuals. V-gene and J-gene trimming of TCR beta chains was associated with a missense DCLRE1C variant in a later genetic analysis, and the association was replicated in an independent cohort. In vitro tests confirmed that a few of the cytomegalovirus-associated TCR beta chains recognize cytomegalovirus antigens. In an earlier analysis of roughly 560 of the donors, most TCR beta V segments were observed in productive rearrangements about 90% or about 30% of the time, broadly matching IMGT annotations. Compared with the roughly 710-donor mean, donors in an Asian-associated ancestry cluster had fewer N-insertions in productive TCRs, according to a later genetic analysis. At a false discovery rate of 0.05, a later analysis linked around 17,000 TCR beta sequences to specific HLA alleles. In both the original and validation cohorts, the classifier was reported to diagnose cytomegalovirus status with high specificity and sensitivity. Only TCR beta chains were sequenced in this cohort, and the absence of alpha or paired-chain data limited detectable features. In the study, around 150 TCR beta chains were listed as associated with cytomegalovirus. In a later analysis, most CMV-associated TCR beta chains were found to appear HLA-restricted, with HLA associations seemingly driven largely by CMV exposure. Correlated functional status among segregating V segments might be attributable to linkage disequilibrium, but an unknown experimental factor could not be ruled out. Strong co-occurrence of HLA alleles, especially DR and DQ, made assigning TCR associations to individual alleles difficult. Because the 87-base-pair reads could not distinguish some IMGT-functional V segments, including TRBV6-2 and TRBV6-3, those segments were excluded. Presence/absence analyses assumed roughly uniform sequencing depth across donors, an assumption that may not hold. For the cohort, immune exposure information was limited to CMV serostatus. The authors suggested that the approach could potentially be generalized to other disease states and immunological phenotypes.

The method was the immunoSEQ multiplex PCR assay. The multiplex PCR relied on a mix of 60 forward primers for TCR Vbeta segments and 13 reverse primers for TCR Jbeta segments. The CDR3 region of rearranged TCR beta genes was amplified from genomic DNA with a multiplex PCR assay. On the Illumina HiSeq System, the amplified TCR beta libraries were sequenced as 87-base-pair reads. Regarding the original processing steps: In a later analysis, approximately 74 million unique TCR beta chains were counted across the roughly 670 repertoires, and about 9.9 million of these chains were shared by at least two donors. Raw reads were error-corrected and collapsed into unique sequences with a nearest-neighbor algorithm that merged closely related sequences to remove PCR and sequencing errors. To assign V, D and J gene segments, CDR3 sequences were aligned to IMGT reference sequences. For a sequence to be retained, a match of at least six nucleotides to both a V gene segment and a J gene segment was required. Rearrangements were called productive when the CDR3 lacked stop codons and stayed in frame with V and J; all others were non-productive. CDR3 was defined according to IMGT convention as the region running from the second conserved V-encoded cysteine to the conserved J-encoded phenylalanine. Sequences without an unambiguous match to a single V gene segment were excluded from the earlier analysis of 450 to 650 of the donors. An earlier analysis of 450 to 650 of the donors called V segments functional above 56.7% productive rearrangements and segregating when the between-donor standard deviation exceeded 5%. A statistical classification framework was built to diagnose cytomegalovirus status from the catalog of TCR beta chain sequences. V and J gene assignment, in a later analysis, came from comparing TCR nucleotide sequences with IMGT/GENE-DB human TR gene sequences. The TCRdist pipeline was used in a later analysis to assign CDR3 sequences and most-parsimonious VDJ recombination scenarios. In a later analysis, each TCR beta chain was defined by its CDR3 amino acid sequence together with its V-gene family, and reads without a unique V-gene family were excluded. To address suspected cross-contamination and a sequencing artifact, a later analysis removed 592 highly shared, low-generation-probability nucleotide sequences. A later analysis calculated a clonal expansion index for each public chain from normalized within-repertoire ranks of inferred template counts. A later analysis computed generation probabilities with a VDJ recombination model fitted to out-of-frame rearrangements, and checked the results against IGoR. In a later analysis, hypergeometric tests were used to score TCR-TCR, TCR-HLA and TCR-CMV co-occurrence, with a repertoire-size bias correction applied to TCR pairs. A later analysis estimated false discovery rates by permuting HLA or CMV assignments 20 times. In a later analysis, co-occurring TCRs were grouped using DBSCAN, and TCRdist sequence similarity was added for clustering within HLA-allele-positive subsets. Repertoires with fewer than 30,000 or more than 120,000 public chains were left out of co-occurrence clustering, as were five repertoires with anomalous nucleotide sharing. This is the immuneACCESS table as TCRdb keeps it, with only in-frame sequences that have V and J called. A part of the clones is gone; compared with another copy, unresolved V genes explain less than half, and the rest is unexplained. From that table come the V and J calls and clone size; the DNA was used to work out D and trimming. The table of this sample itemizes roughly 120,000 clones. The ten largest clones represent less than 3% of the sample.

V and J are truncated by 5 bases and 6 bases respectively, leaving an intervening sequence of 17 bases. From cysteine to phenylalanine, the CDR3 is 14 amino acids long. Only the CDR3 region is kept as DNA, spanning 42 bases read in frame from base 1. CDR1 SEHNR and CDR2 FQNEAQ are derived from the germline V gene (reference sequence). The cohort was made up of 666 healthy bone marrow donors. All cohort members were sampled while nominally healthy, although unrecorded immune exposures were likely present. The donor tested CMV seronegative, placing the donor among the roughly 400 seronegative members of the cohort. A peripheral blood sample was provided by each donor, and peripheral blood mononuclear cells were used for TCR beta sequencing. Genomic DNA extraction from the blood cell samples was performed with the Qiagen DNeasy Blood Extraction Kit. As for this clone: There is no known antigen for this receptor.

Sequencing input: PBMCs. The TCR comes from a man in his thirties or forties in good health and CMV-seronegative. The rearranged chain carries TRBV7-9 and TRBJ2-7, with the D gene call left open. CDR3 region: CASSTPLTPGEQYF. The DNA sequence is as follows: TGTGCCAGCAGCACTCCCCTAACCCCGGGCGAGCAGTACTTC.